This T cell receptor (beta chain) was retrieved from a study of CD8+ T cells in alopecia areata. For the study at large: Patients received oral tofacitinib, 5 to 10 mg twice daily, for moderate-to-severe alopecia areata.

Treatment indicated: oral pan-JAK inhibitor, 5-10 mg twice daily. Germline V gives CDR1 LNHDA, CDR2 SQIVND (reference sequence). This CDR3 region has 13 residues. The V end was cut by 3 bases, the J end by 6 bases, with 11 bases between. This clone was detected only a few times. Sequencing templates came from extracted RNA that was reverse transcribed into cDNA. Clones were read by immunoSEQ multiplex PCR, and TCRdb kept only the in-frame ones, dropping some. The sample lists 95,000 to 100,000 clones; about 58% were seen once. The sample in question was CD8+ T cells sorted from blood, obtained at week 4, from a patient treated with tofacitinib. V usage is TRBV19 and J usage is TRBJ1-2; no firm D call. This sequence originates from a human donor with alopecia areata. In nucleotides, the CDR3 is TGTGCCAGTAGTATGGCGGCAGGACATGGCTACACCTTC. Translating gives CASSMAAGHGYTF.